This TCR beta chain was recovered during a study of OX40 agonist ivuxolimab in advanced cancers. Study details: Treatment of patients was with ivuxolimab, an agonistic anti-OX40 (CD134) antibody. In this trial design, patients received ivuxolimab intravenously at 0.01 to 10 mg/kg every 2 weeks.

On cycle 4 day 1 and cycle 7 day 1, as well as at baseline, blood was sampled. Germline CDR1 reads MNHEY; CDR2 reads SMNVEV (reference sequence). V dropped 7 bases and J dropped 9 bases, with 21 bases sitting between them. This CDR3 is 14 amino acids long. Libraries were prepared by immunoSEQ multiplex PCR; TCRdb keeps only in-frame clonotypes and omits some of them. The sample yields some 57,000 clones, roughly nine tenths seen once. The sequence was obtained from an adult with an advanced solid tumor such as melanoma, head and neck, liver or kidney cancer. Source: CD4+ or CD8+ T cells sorted from blood, taken in a trial of the OX40 agonist ivuxolimab. V usage is TRBV27 and J usage is TRBJ1-1, with a weak D call TRBD1 (5 bases). The CDR3 region is CASTPTGAQTQAFF. The CDR3 nucleotides are TGTGCCAGCACCCCAACAGGTGCCCAAACTCAAGCTTTCTTT.